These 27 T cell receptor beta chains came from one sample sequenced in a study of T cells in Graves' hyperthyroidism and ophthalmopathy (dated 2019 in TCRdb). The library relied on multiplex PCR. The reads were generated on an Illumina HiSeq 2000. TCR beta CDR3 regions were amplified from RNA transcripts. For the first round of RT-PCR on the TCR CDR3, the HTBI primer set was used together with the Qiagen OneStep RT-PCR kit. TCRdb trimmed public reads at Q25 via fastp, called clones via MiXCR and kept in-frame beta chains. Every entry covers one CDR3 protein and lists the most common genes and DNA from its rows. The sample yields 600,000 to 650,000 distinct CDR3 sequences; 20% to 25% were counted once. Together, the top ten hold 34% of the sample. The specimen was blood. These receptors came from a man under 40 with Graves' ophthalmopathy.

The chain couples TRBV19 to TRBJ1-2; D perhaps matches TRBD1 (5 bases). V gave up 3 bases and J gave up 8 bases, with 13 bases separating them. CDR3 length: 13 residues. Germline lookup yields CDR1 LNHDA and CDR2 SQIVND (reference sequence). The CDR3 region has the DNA TGTGCCAGTAGTATCGGACAACGGTGGGGCTACACCTTC. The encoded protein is CASSIGQRWGYTF.

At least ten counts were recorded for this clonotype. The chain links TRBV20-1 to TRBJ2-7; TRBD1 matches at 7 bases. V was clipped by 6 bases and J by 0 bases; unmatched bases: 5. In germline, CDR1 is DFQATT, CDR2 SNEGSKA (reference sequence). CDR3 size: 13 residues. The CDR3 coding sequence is TGCAGTGCGCCCGGGACAGCCTCCTACGAGCAGTACTTC. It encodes CSAPGTASYEQYF.

CDR3 DNA sequence: TGCGCCAGCAGCCAATACAGGAGTAGCAATCAGCCCCAGCATTTT. Its protein product is CASSQYRSSNQPQHF. V and J are TRBV4-3 and TRBJ1-5; D might be TRBD1 (5 bases). With 2 bases removed from V and 0 bases from J, the gap between germline ends came to 8 bases. Germline CDR1 reads LGHNA; CDR2 reads YSLEER. This CDR3 is 15 amino acids long.

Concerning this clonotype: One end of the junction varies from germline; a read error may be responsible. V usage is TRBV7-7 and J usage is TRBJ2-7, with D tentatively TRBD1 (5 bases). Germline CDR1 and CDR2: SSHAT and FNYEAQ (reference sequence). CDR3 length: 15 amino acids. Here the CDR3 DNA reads TGTGCTAGCAGCTTACGGCAGGGTATATCCTACGAGCAGTACTTC. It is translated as CASSLRQGISYEQYF.

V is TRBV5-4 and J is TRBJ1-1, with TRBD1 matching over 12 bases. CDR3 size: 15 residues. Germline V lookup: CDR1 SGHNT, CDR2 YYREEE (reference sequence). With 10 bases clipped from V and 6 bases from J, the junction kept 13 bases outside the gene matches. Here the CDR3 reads CAFRGQGANGAEAFF. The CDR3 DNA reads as TGTGCCTTCCGGGGACAGGGGGCCAATGGCGCTGAAGCTTTCTTT. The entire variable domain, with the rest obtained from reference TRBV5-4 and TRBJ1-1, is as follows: ETGVTQSPTHLIKTRGQQVTLRCSSQSGHNTVSWYQQALGQGPQFIFQYYREEENGRGNFPPRFSGLQFPNYSSELNVNALELDDSALYLCAFRGQGANGAEAFFGQGTRLTVV.

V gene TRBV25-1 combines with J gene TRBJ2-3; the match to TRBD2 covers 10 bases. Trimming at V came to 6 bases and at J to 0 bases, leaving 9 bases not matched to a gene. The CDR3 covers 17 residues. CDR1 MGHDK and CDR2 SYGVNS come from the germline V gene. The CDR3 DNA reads TGTGCCAGCAGCAGGACTAGCGGCTTTCCTAGCACAGATACGCAGTATTTT. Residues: CASSRTSGFPSTDTQYF.

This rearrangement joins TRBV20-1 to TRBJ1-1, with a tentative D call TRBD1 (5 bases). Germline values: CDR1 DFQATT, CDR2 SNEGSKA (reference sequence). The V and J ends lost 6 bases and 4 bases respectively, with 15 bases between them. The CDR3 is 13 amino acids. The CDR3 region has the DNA TGCAGTGCCTCGCTCAGGGTGAGCACTGAAGCTTTCTTT. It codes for CSASLRVSTEAFF.

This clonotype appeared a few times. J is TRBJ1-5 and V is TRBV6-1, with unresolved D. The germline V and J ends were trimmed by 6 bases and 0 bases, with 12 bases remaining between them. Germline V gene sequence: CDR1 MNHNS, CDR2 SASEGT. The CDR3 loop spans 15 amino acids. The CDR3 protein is CASSVMVSSNQPQHF. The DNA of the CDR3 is TGTGCCAGCAGCGTCATGGTTTCTAGCAATCAGCCCCAGCATTTT.

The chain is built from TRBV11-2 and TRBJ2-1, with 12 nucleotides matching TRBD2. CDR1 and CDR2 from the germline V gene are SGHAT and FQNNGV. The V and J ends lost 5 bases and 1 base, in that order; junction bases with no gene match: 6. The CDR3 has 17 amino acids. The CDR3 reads CASSTTSGRTSYNEQFF. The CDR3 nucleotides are TGTGCCAGCAGCACCACTAGCGGGAGGACTTCCTACAATGAGCAGTTCTTC.

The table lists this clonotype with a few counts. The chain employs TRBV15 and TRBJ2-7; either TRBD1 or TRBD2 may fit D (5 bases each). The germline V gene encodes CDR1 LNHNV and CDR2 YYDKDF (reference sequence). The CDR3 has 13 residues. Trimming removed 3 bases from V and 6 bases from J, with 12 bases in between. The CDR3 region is CATSSLPGAEQYF. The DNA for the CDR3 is TGTGCCACCAGCAGTCTACCCGGGGCCGAGCAGTACTTC.

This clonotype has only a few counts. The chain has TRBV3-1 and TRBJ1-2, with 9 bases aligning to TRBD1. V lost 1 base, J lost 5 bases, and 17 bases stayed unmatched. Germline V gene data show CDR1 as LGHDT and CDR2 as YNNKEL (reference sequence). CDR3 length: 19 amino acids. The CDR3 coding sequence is TGTGCCAGCAGCCAAGGTCACGGAAGGTTAGGGACAGGGCAATATGGCTACACCTTC. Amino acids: CASSQGHGRLGTGQYGYTF.

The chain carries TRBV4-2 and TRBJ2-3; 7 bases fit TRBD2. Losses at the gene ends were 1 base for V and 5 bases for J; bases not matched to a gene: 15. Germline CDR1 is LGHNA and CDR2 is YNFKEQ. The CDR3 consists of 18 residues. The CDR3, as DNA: TGTGCCAGCAGCCAAGTCGGGGCCACGGGGGGTGGACAAGATACGCAGTATTTT. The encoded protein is CASSQVGATGGGQDTQYF.

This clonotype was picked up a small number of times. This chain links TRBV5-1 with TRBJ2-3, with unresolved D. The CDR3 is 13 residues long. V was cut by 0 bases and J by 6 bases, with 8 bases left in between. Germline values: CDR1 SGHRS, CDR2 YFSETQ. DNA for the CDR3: TGCGCCAGCAGCTTGGCTCCCCGGGATACGCAGTATTTT. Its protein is CASSLAPRDTQYF.

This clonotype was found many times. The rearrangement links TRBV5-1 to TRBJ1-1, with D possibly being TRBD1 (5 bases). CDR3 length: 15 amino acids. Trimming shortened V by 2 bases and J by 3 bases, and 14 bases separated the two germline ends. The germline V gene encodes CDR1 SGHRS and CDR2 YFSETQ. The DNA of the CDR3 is TGCGCCAGCAGCTTTGGGGGGGGTGGTGACACTGAAGCTTTCTTT. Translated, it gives CASSFGGGGDTEAFF. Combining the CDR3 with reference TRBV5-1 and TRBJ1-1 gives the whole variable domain KAGVTQTPRYLIKTRGQQVTLSCSPISGHRSVSWYQQTPGQGLQFLFEYFSETQRNKGNFPGRFSGRQFSNSRSEMNVSTLELGDSALYLCASSFGGGGDTEAFFGQGTRLTVV.

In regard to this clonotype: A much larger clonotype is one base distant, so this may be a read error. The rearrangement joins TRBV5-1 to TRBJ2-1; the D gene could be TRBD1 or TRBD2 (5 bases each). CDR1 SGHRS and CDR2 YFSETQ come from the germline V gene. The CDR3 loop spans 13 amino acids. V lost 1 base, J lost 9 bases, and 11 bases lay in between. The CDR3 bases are TGCGCCAGCAGCTTGACCATCGGGACTGAGCAGTTCTTC. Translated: CASSLTIGTEQFF. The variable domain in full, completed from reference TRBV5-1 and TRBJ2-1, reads KAGVTQTPRYLIKTRGQQVTLSCSPISGHRSVSWYQQTPGQGLQFLFEYFSETQRNKGNFPGRFSGRQFSNSRSEMNVSTLELGDSALYLCASSLTIGTEQFFGPGTRLTVL.

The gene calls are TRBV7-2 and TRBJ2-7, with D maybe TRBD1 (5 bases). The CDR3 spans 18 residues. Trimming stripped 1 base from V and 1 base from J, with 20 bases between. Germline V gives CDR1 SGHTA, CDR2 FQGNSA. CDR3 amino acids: CASSLGVGGTGASYEQYF. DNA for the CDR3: TGTGCCAGCAGCTTAGGAGTAGGCGGTACAGGCGCTTCCTACGAGCAGTACTTC.

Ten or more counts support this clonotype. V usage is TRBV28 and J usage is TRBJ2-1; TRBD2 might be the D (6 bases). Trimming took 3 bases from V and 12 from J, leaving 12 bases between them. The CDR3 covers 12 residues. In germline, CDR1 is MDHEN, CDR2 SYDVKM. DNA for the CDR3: TGTGCCAGCAGTTTGGAGGGCCAAGGGCAGTTCTTC. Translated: CASSLEGQGQFF.

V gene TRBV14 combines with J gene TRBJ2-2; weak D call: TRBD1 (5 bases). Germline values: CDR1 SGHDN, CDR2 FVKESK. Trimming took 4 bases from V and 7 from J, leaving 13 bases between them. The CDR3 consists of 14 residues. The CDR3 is CASSRQGWIGELFF. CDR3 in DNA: TGTGCCAGCAGCCGGCAGGGATGGATCGGGGAGCTGTTTTTT.

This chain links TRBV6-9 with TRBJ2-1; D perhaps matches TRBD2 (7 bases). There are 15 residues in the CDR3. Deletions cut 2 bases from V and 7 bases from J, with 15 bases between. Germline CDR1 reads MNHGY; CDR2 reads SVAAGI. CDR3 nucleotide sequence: TGTGCCAGCAGTTATGGTGGGGGGGCTCGGAATGAGCAGTTCTTC. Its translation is CASSYGGGARNEQFF.

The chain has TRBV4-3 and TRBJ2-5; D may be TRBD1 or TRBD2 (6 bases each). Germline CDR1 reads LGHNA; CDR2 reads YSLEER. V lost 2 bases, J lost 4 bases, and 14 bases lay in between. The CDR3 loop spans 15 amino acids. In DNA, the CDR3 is TGCGCCAGCAGCCAAACTTACGGGGGCGGAGAGACCCAGTACTTC. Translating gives CASSQTYGGGETQYF.

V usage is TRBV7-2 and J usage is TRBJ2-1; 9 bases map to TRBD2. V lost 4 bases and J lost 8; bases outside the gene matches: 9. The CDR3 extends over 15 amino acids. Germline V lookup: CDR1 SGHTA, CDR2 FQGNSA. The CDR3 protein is CASSSGTSYGDEQFF. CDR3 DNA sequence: TGTGCCAGCAGCTCCGGGACTAGCTATGGCGATGAGCAGTTCTTC.

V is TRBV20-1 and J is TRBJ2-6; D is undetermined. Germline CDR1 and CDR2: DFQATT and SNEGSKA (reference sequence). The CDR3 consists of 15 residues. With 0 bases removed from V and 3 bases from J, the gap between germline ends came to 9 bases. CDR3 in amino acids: CSAREGAGGANVLTF. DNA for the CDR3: TGCAGTGCTAGAGAGGGCGCCGGTGGGGCCAACGTCCTGACTTTC.

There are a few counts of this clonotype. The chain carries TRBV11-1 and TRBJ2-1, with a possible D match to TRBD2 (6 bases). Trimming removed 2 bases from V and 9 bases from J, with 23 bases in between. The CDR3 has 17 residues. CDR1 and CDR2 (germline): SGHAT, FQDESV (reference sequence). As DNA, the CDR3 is TGTGCCAGCAGCTTAAGAACTAGCTCACGTCTCTTGAGTGAGCAGTTCTTC. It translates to CASSLRTSSRLLSEQFF.

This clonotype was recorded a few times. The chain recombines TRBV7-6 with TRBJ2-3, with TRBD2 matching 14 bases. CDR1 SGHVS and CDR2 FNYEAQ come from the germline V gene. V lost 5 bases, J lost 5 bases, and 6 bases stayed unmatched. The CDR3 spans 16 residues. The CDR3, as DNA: TGTGCCAGCAGCCGACTAGCGGGAGGGCCCATAGATACGCAGTATTTT. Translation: CASSRLAGGPIDTQYF.

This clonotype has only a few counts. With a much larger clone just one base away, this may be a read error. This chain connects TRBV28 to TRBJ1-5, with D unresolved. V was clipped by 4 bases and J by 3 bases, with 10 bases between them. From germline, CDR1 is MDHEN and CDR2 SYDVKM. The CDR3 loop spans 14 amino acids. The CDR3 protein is CASSYRPVNQPQHF. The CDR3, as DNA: TGTGCCAGCAGTTATAGACCGGTCAATCAGCCCCAGCATTTT.

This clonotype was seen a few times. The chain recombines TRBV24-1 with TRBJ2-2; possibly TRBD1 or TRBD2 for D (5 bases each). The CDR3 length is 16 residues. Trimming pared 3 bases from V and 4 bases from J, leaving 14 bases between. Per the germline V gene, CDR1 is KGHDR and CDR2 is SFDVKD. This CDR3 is CATSDHGDGGTGELFF. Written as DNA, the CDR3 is TGTGCCACCAGTGATCACGGGGACGGAGGCACCGGGGAGCTGTTTTTT.

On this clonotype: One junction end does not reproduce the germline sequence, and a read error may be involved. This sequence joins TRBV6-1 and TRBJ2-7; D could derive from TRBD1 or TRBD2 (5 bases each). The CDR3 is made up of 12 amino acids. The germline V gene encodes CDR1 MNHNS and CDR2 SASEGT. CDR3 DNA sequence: TGTGCCCCTAGAGGGGACGAGCTCGAGCAGCACTTC. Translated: CAPRGDELEQHF.